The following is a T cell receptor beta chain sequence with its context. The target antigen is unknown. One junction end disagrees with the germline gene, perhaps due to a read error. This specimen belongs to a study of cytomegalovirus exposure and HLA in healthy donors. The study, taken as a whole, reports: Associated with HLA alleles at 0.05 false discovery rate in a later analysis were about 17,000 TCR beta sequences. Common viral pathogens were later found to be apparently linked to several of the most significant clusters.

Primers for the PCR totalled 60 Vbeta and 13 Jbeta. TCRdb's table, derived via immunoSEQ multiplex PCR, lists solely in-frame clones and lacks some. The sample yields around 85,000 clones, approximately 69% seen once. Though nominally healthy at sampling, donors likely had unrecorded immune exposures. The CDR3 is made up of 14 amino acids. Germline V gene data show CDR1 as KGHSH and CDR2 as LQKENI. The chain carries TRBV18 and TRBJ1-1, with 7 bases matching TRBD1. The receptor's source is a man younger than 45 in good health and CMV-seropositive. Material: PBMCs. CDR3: CASSSRDSNTEAFF. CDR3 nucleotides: TGTGCCAGCTCATCCCGGGACAGTAACACGGAAGCTTTCTTT. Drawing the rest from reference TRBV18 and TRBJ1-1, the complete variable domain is NAGVMQNPRHLVRRRGQEARLRCSPMKGHSHVYWYRQLPEEGLKFMVYLQKENIIDESGMPKERFSAEFPKEGPSILRIQQVVRGDSAAYFCASSSRDSNTEAFFGQGTRLTVV.